This passage covers 4 T cell receptor beta chains from one sample sequenced in a study of blood T cell repertoires in COVID-19. Here immunoSEQ multiplex PCR was the method, and the copy in TCRdb shows in-frame clones only, minus some. The repertoire consists of approximately 80,000 clones, with 90% occurring once and the leading ten covering around 0.96%. Material: peripheral blood. The receptors derive from a woman aged 45-65 years in a cohort sampled during active COVID-19.

This clone was recorded only once. This chain connects TRBV2 to TRBJ2-5, with D unresolved. CDR1 SNHLY and CDR2 FYNNEI come from the germline V gene. CDR3 length: 14 amino acids. Trimming cost V 6 bases and J 2 bases, with 13 bases left between them. As DNA, the CDR3 is TGTGCCAGCAGCCCGAGGAAAGAGCAAGAGACCCAGTACTTC. Residues: CASSPRKEQETQYF.

The chain couples TRBV27 to TRBJ1-6; D remains unclear. V lost 5 bases to trimming and J lost 8 bases, with 7 bases between them. The germline CDR1 and CDR2 sequences are MNHEY and SMNVEV (reference sequence). The CDR3 consists of 12 residues. The CDR3 region is CASSPLDSPLHF. The DNA of the CDR3 is TGTGCCAGCAGTCCCCTAGATTCACCCCTCCACTTT.

V is TRBV6-2 or TRBV6-3 and J is TRBJ2-3; 15 bases fit TRBD2. In germline, CDR1 is MNHEY, CDR2 SVGEGT. After removal of 5 bases from V and 6 bases from J, the junction contained 6 bases not matched to a gene. The length of the CDR3 is 16 residues. In DNA form, the CDR3 reads TGTGCCAGCAGTACTTGGACTAGCGGGAGGGTGGATACGCAGTATTTT. Residues: CASSTWTSGRVDTQYF.

The V and J genes are TRBV6-5 and TRBJ2-7, with 14 bases fitting TRBD2. The CDR3 contains 16 residues. Germline trimming cut 4 bases from V and 2 bases from J; bases unmatched to any gene: 4. CDR1 and CDR2 from the germline V gene are MNHEY and SVGAGI. CDR3 nucleotides: TGTGCCAGCAGTTTGGGACTAGCGGGGGTACCCTACGAGCAGTACTTC. Translating it yields CASSLGLAGVPYEQYF.